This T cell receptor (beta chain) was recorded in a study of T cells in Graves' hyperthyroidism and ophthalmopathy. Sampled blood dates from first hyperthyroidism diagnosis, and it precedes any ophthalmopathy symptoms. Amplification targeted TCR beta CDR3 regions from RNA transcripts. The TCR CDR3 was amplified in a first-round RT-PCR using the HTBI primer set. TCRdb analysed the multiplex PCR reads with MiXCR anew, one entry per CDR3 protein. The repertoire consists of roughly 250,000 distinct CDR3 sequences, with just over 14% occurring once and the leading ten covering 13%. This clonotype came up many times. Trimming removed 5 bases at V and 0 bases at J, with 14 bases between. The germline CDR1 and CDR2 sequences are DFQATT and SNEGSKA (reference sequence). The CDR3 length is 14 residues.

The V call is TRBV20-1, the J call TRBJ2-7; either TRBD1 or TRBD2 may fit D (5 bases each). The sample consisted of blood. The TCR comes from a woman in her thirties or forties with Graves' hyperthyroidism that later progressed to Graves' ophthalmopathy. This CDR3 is CSALPAGTSYEQYF. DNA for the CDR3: TGCAGTGCTCTCCCCGCAGGGACCTCCTACGAGCAGTACTTC.